This T cell receptor (beta chain) stems from a study of regulatory T cells in long-lasting Graves disease. The sample holds many counts of this clonotype. Trimming removed 1 base at V and 2 bases at J, with 9 bases between. CDR1 is SNHLY and CDR2 is FYNNEI in the germline V gene. The CDR3 loop spans 15 amino acids. Relying on iRepertoire HTBI primers and Arm-PCR of CDR3 regions, the team built TCR beta libraries. TCRdb used MiXCR to reprocess the multiplex PCR reads, holding one entry per CDR3 protein. The table lists 410,000 or so distinct CDR3 sequences, under 15% of them singletons. Time point meaning: newly diagnosed GD, antithyroid drugs for less than 3 months. Preparation of the TCR library used RNA extracted from PBMCs. These data also formed part of another study, on T cells in Graves' hyperthyroidism and ophthalmopathy. That source adds: Stable disease denoted Graves' hyperthyroidism without ophthalmopathy progression within 18 months. Hyperthyroidism, newly diagnosed and lasting under 2 months, affected patients aged 18 to 65.

The V and J genes are TRBV2 and TRBJ2-1; tentative D call: TRBD2 (5 bases). This specimen consisted of peripheral blood mononuclear cells (PBMCs), obtained at new diagnosis, from a patient treated with antithyroid drugs. This receptor was taken from a woman aged 30 to 39 with Graves disease. The CDR3: CASSEDVGAYNEQFF. The CDR3 region has the DNA TGTGCCAGCAGTGAAGACGTGGGAGCCTACAATGAGCAGTTCTTC.